This is a list of T cell receptor beta chains from one sample in a study of Ad26.COV2.S vaccination and SARS-CoV-2 variants. Assay used: immunoSEQ multiplex PCR; TCRdb lists only in-frame clones, some missing. This sample yields about 350,000 clones, of which about 87% are seen a single time; around 5.8% belongs to the top ten. The sample consisted of peripheral blood, taken in a trial of Ad26.COV2.S vaccine versus placebo. These receptor sequences come from a person between 18 and 65 years old who received the Ad26.COV2.S COVID-19 vaccine or a placebo. The CDR3 runs from the conserved cysteine through the conserved F or W. Each record gives: clone size, V gene, J gene, D gene, CDR3 protein, CDR3 DNA. D genes are given only for firm matches. Some rows have no size entry. The others give once, few or many, or a class for an expanded clone.

.	TRBV19	TRBJ2-1	TRBD2	CASRVSGGDYNEQFF	TGTGCCAGTAGGGTTAGCGGGGGAGACTACAATGAGCAGTTCTTC
.	TRBV4-2	TRBJ1-1	.	CASSRGRRGNTEAFF	TGTGCCAGCAGCCGGGGACGTAGGGGGAACACTGAAGCTTTCTTT
.	TRBV28	TRBJ2-7	TRBD2	CASSSWTSGFSYEQYF	TGTGCCAGCAGTTCGTGGACTAGCGGGTTCTCCTACGAGCAGTACTTC
few	TRBV6-2/TRBV6-3	TRBJ2-2	.	CASSGDPAPGELFF	TGTGCCAGCAGTGGGGACCCGGCCCCCGGGGAGCTGTTTTTT
.	TRBV21-1	TRBJ2-7	.	CAPRAYEQYF	TGTGCCCCGAGGGCCTACGAGCAGTACTTC
once	TRBV7-2	TRBJ2-7	TRBD2	CASSSPSGGSYEQYF	TGTGCCAGCAGCTCTCCTAGCGGGGGTTCCTACGAGCAGTACTTC
once	TRBV5-4	TRBJ2-2	.	CASSLGQSRELFF	TGTGCCAGCAGCTTGGGTCAGTCGAGGGAGCTGTTTTTT
.	TRBV7-2	TRBJ2-1	.	CASSLYNYQTYNEQFF	TGTGCCAGCAGCTTATATAACTACCAGACCTACAATGAGCAGTTCTTC
.	TRBV27	TRBJ2-3	.	CASSGEGFSTDTQYF	TGTGCCAGCAGTGGGGAAGGGTTTTCAACAGATACGCAGTATTTT
.	TRBV27	TRBJ2-7	.	CASSYRFGAGSSYEQYF	TGTGCCAGCAGTTATCGGTTCGGGGCAGGCAGCTCCTACGAGCAGTACTTC
.	TRBV7-8	TRBJ2-7	.	CASSLVERDLYEQYF	TGTGCCAGCAGCTTAGTGGAGAGGGACCTCTACGAGCAGTACTTC
.	TRBV29-1	TRBJ1-1	.	CSVGSLLGKETEAFF	TGCAGCGTTGGTTCTTTGTTGGGGAAGGAGACTGAAGCTTTCTTT
.	TRBV3-1/TRBV3-2	TRBJ2-7	.	CASSQGTGTHYEQYF	TGTGCCAGCAGCCAAGGTACAGGGACACACTACGAGCAGTACTTC
.	TRBV9	TRBJ2-2	.	CASSVVFFRTNTGELFF	TGTGCCAGCAGCGTAGTCTTCTTTAGGACGAACACCGGGGAGCTGTTTTTT
.	TRBV3-1/TRBV3-2	TRBJ2-6	.	CASSQNRAGANVLTF	TGTGCCAGCAGCCAGAACAGGGCTGGGGCCAACGTCCTGACTTTC
.	TRBV7-9	TRBJ2-7	.	CASSPRGTATYEQYF	TGTGCCAGCAGTCCCCGGGGGACTGCGACCTACGAGCAGTACTTC
once	TRBV19	TRBJ2-2	.	CASSPATGAGELFF	TGTGCCAGTAGTCCTGCGACAGGAGCCGGGGAGCTGTTTTTT
few	TRBV5-4	TRBJ2-7	TRBD1	CASSWTGDNEQYF	TGTGCCAGCAGCTGGACAGGGGACAACGAGCAGTACTTC
.	TRBV30	TRBJ1-1	.	CAWNQAFF	TGTGCCTGGAATCAAGCTTTCTTT
.	TRBV28	TRBJ1-2	TRBD1	CASSSRTGPGGYTF	TGTGCCAGCAGCTCCAGGACAGGGCCGGGTGGCTACACCTTC
.	TRBV7-9	TRBJ2-5	.	CASSFQETQYF	TGTGCCAGCAGCTTCCAAGAGACCCAGTACTTC
.	TRBV3-1/TRBV3-2	TRBJ2-1	.	CASRGGGGSYNEQFF	TGTGCCAGCAGGGGCGGGGGCGGCTCCTACAATGAGCAGTTCTTC
few	TRBV6-6	TRBJ2-7	TRBD1	CATTDRSGEQYF	TGTGCCACCACGGACAGGTCGGGGGAGCAGTACTTC
.	TRBV18	TRBJ1-5	.	CASSPTRGGQPQHF	TGTGCCAGCTCACCCACCCGGGGGGGGCAGCCCCAGCATTTT
.	TRBV4-3	TRBJ2-3	TRBD2	CASSQDNPSGGNTQYF	TGCGCCAGCAGCCAAGATAATCCTAGCGGAGGGAATACGCAGTATTTT
.	TRBV7-2	TRBJ1-2	TRBD1	CASSSIGTANYGYTF	TGTGCCAGCAGCTCAATTGGGACAGCCAACTATGGCTACACCTTC
.	TRBV18	TRBJ2-4	TRBD2	CASSPGPLAGGLKNIQYF	TGTGCCAGCTCCCCAGGCCCCCTAGCGGGGGGCCTCAAAAACATTCAGTACTTC
.	TRBV18	TRBJ2-5	TRBD1	CASSPILGQGAGETQYF	TGTGCCAGCTCACCGATACTGGGACAGGGGGCCGGGGAGACCCAGTACTTC
.	TRBV7-8	TRBJ2-3	.	CASSRGGRPTDTQYF	TGTGCCAGCAGCCGAGGGGGACGACCGACAGATACGCAGTATTTT
.	TRBV6-2/TRBV6-3	TRBJ2-7	.	CASSNPAVPYEQYF	TGTGCCAGCAGTAACCCGGCGGTGCCCTACGAGCAGTACTTC
many	TRBV6-4	TRBJ1-1	TRBD1	CASRGTENTEAFF	TGTGCCAGCAGGGGGACAGAGAACACTGAAGCTTTCTTT
.	TRBV6-5	TRBJ2-2	.	CASSYGGGELFF	TGTGCCAGCAGTTACGGGGGCGGGGAGCTGTTTTTT
.	TRBV4-3	TRBJ1-1	TRBD1	CASSQEIAGGSRWGTEAFF	TGCGCCAGCAGCCAAGAAATAGCAGGGGGATCGCGATGGGGCACTGAAGCTTTCTTT
.	TRBV10-3	TRBJ2-1	.	CAISEDRRWDEQFF	TGTGCCATCAGTGAGGACCGCCGGTGGGATGAGCAGTTCTTC
.	TRBV9	TRBJ1-3	TRBD1	CASSPGQGEVTIYF	TGTGCCAGCAGCCCGGGACAGGGAGAAGTCACCATATATTTT
.	TRBV11-2	TRBJ2-1	TRBD2	CASSLGTSGGQDEQFF	TGTGCCAGCAGCTTAGGGACTAGCGGGGGGCAGGATGAGCAGTTCTTC
.	TRBV11-2	TRBJ2-2	.	CASSLEAHTGELFF	TGTGCCAGCAGCTTAGAAGCCCACACCGGGGAGCTGTTTTTT
.	TRBV10-3	TRBJ2-5	TRBD1	CATQDRVKETQYF	TGTGCCACTCAGGACAGGGTGAAAGAGACCCAGTACTTC
once	TRBV27	TRBJ1-5	.	CASSSNYQPQHF	TGTGCCAGCAGTTCCAACTATCAGCCCCAGCATTTT
.	TRBV6-2/TRBV6-3	TRBJ2-7	.	CASSSTSGTTGRLYEQYF	TGTGCCAGCAGTTCGACCTCCGGAACGACAGGTAGGCTGTACGAGCAGTACTTC
.	TRBV19	TRBJ1-4	.	CASSGHLREKLFF	TGTGCCAGTAGTGGTCATCTCAGGGAAAAACTGTTTTTT
.	TRBV18	TRBJ1-3	TRBD1	CASSTGTGTGNTIYF	TGTGCCAGCTCAACCGGGACAGGGACTGGAAACACCATATATTTT
.	TRBV6-6	TRBJ1-3	.	CASSYQGNSGNTIYF	TGTGCCAGCAGTTACCAGGGAAACTCTGGAAACACCATATATTTT
.	TRBV6-1	TRBJ1-6	.	CASSEGWGRLNSPLHF	TGTGCCAGCAGTGAAGGCTGGGGGCGGCTTAATTCACCCCTCCACTTT
.	TRBV5-1	TRBJ2-1	.	CASSLIPGSDEQFF	TGCGCCAGCAGCTTGATTCCGGGATCGGATGAGCAGTTCTTC
.	TRBV11-2	TRBJ2-3	TRBD2	CASSLDYLAGGMTDTQYF	TGTGCCAGCAGCTTAGATTACCTAGCGGGGGGAATGACAGATACGCAGTATTTT
.	TRBV29-1	TRBJ2-2	TRBD2	CSVEDRAGGSLPGELFF	TGCAGCGTTGAAGATAGAGCGGGAGGTTCGTTACCCGGGGAGCTGTTTTTT
.	TRBV27	TRBJ1-2	.	CASSLSALGADGYTF	TGTGCCAGCAGTTTATCAGCGTTGGGGGCGGATGGCTACACCTTC
.	TRBV5-4	TRBJ1-3	.	CASRIMGVNSGNTIYF	TGTGCCAGCAGAATCATGGGGGTAAACTCTGGAAACACCATATATTTT
once	TRBV19	TRBJ1-1	TRBD1	CASSRTGGVWNTEAFF	TGTGCCAGTAGTAGGACAGGGGGGGTTTGGAACACTGAAGCTTTCTTT
.	TRBV29-1	TRBJ1-5	TRBD1	CSVERTGRNQPQHF	TGCAGCGTGGAACGGACAGGGAGAAATCAGCCCCAGCATTTT
once	TRBV12-3/TRBV12-4	TRBJ1-2	.	CASSLFYGYTF	TGTGCCAGCAGTTTGTTCTATGGCTACACCTTC
.	TRBV5-5	TRBJ1-1	.	CASSSYREGGSAEAFF	TGTGCCAGCAGCTCTTACAGGGAGGGTGGGAGTGCTGAAGCTTTCTTT
.	TRBV7-6	TRBJ2-3	TRBD2	CASSRSSGSTDTQYF	TGTGCCAGCAGCCGCTCTAGCGGATCCACAGATACGCAGTATTTT